This T cell receptor (beta chain) emerged from a study of response to subunit inactivated influenza vaccine. Study-wide points: The study's authors posited that every seasonal influenza vaccination enlists few new T cells.

This clonotype was picked up many times. Its matching antigen is unknown. TCRdb independently ran MiXCR on the RT-PCR reads; one entry per CDR3 protein. The repertoire consists of under 550,000 distinct CDR3 sequences, with roughly 7.6% occurring once and the leading ten covering less than 15%. This clonotype originated in a man aged 50 to 69 who received an inactivated influenza vaccine. The sequenced sample was PBMCs from blood, obtained about 24 months after vaccination.

The CDR3 protein is CASSFGTLAYNEQFF. The DNA for the CDR3 is TGTGCCAGCAGTTTTGGCACCTTGGCCTACAATGAGCAGTTCTTC. This sequence joins TRBV28 and TRBJ2-1; D is uncertain. The CDR3 has 15 amino acids. CDR1 and CDR2 (germline): MDHEN, SYDVKM. Deletions cut 3 bases from V and 2 bases from J, with 11 bases between.